This T cell receptor beta chain was captured in a study of T-cell reconstitution after alpha-beta-depleted transplantation in children. Study observations and caveats: About two months after transplant, alpha-beta T cells reportedly came from several hundred expanded graft clones. Some patients' high day-60 TCRbeta diversity was attributed to recipient cells surviving conditioning.

The table lists this clonotype with many counts. Its antigen is not identified. Preparing the TCRbeta library involved the use of unique molecular identifiers. One entry per CDR3 protein results from TCRdb running MiXCR on the PCR reads. The data contain 550,000 to 800,000 distinct CDR3 sequences, around 13% of them seen just once; the ten biggest clones take up 0.79%. The germline V gene encodes CDR1 DFQATT and CDR2 SNEGSKA (reference sequence). The J segment lost 5 bases and the V segment lost 3 bases, leaving 3 bases of the junction unmatched. The CDR3 runs 14 residues. V gene TRBV20-1 combines with J gene TRBJ2-3; 12 bases align to TRBD2. The sample here was PBMCs, taken before TCRalphabeta/CD19-depleted stem cell transplant. This TCR was sampled from a girl aged 2 to 9 with congenital amegakaryocytic thrombocytopenia, due to receive a stem cell transplant. CDR3 amino acids: CSARILAGGDTQYF. The CDR3 bases are TGCAGTGCTAGGATACTAGCGGGGGGAGATACGCAGTATTTT.